This T cell receptor beta chain was sequenced for a study of CXCR4 blockade with PD-1 therapy in pancreatic cancer. The repertoire was sequenced with immunoSEQ multiplex PCR; TCRdb's copy has only in-frame clones and lacks some. The sample lists some 16,000 clones; over 60% were seen once. Study outcomes and limitations: Without paired alpha-beta data, shared specificity of dominant clones is unconfirmed. Tumor clonality averaged approximately 0.15 versus 0.05 in healthy blood, not predicting survival.

In the case of this clone: Its antigen is unidentified.

Per germline, CDR1 SQVTM and CDR2 ANQGSEA. The CDR3 spans 16 residues. J lost 2 bases, V lost 3 bases, and 9 bases had no gene match. The chain carries TRBV29-1 and TRBJ1-2, with TRBD1 identical over 10 bases. The source material was tumor tissue. The TCR sequence derives from a human donor with pancreatic ductal adenocarcinoma. The CDR3 nucleotides read TGCAGCGTTGATGCGGACAGGGGGGAGTCCAACTATGGCTACACCTTC. It yields the protein CSVDADRGESNYGYTF.